The sequence of this T cell receptor beta chain was determined in a study of T cells in Graves' hyperthyroidism and ophthalmopathy. Regions amplified from RNA transcripts were the TCR beta CDR3 regions. HTBI primers drove first-round RT-PCR of the TCR CDR3. TCRdb called the multiplex PCR reads again in MiXCR, with one record for every CDR3 protein. The table records fewer than 750,000 distinct CDR3 sequences, roughly 14% of them present only once. This CDR3 is built from 15 residues. Germline V gives CDR1 PRHDT, CDR2 FYEKMQ (reference sequence). Trimming pared 0 bases from V and 6 bases from J, leaving 14 bases between.

The TCR comes from a woman in her thirties or forties with Graves' ophthalmopathy. Material: blood. The chain joins TRBV13 to TRBJ1-2; D is unclear. The CDR3 region is CASSLGGSRSDGYTF. DNA for the CDR3: TGTGCCAGCAGCTTAGGTGGGTCGCGGTCGGATGGCTACACCTTC. Supplemented by reference TRBV13 and TRBJ1-2, the full variable domain reads AAGVIQSPRHLIKEKRETATLKCYPIPRHDTVYWYQQGPGQDPQFLISFYEKMQSDKGSIPDRFSAQQFSDYHSELNMSSLELGDSALYFCASSLGGSRSDGYTFGSGTRLTVV.